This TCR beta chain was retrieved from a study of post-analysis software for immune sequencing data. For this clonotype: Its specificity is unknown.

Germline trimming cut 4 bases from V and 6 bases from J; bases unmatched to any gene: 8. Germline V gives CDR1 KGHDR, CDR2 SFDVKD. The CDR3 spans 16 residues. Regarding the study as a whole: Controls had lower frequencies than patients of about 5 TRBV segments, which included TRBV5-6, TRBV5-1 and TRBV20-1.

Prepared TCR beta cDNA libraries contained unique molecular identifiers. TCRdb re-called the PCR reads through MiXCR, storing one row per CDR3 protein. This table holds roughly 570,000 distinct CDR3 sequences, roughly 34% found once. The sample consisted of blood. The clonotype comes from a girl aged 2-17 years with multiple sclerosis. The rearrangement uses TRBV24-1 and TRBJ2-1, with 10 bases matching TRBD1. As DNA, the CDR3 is TGTGCCACCAGTGACCGGGGACAGGGGACCATCAATGAGCAGTTCTTC. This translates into CATSDRGQGTINEQFF.